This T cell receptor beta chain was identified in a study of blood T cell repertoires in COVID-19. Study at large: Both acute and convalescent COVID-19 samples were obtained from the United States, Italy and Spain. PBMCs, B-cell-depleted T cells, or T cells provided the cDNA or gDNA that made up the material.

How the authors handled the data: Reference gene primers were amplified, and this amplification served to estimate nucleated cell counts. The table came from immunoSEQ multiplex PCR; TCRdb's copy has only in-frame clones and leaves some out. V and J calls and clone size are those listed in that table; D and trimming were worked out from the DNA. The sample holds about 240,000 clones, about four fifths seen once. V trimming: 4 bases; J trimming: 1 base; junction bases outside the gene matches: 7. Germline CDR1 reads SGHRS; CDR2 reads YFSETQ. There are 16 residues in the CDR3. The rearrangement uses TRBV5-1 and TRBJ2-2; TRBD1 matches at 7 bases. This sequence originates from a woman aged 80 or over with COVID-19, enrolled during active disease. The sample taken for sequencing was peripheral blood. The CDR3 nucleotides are TGCGCCAGCAGCCGAGGACAGGTGGGGAACACCGGGGAGCTGTTTTTT. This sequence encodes CASSRGQVGNTGELFF.